This TCR beta chain was identified during a study of CD8 T cells in ankylosing spondylitis. The CDR3 covers 15 residues. J lost 2 bases, V lost 6 bases, and 6 bases had no gene match. Germline V gene lookup returns CDR1 GTSNPN and CDR2 SVGIG (reference sequence). TCRdb passed the 5' RACE reads through MiXCR, listing each CDR3 protein once. The sample has fewer than 250,000 distinct CDR3 sequences, about 10% seen once. V usage is TRBV30 and J usage is TRBJ2-1, with TRBD2 identical over 11 bases. The sequenced material came from blood, either unsorted or a sorted T cell fraction (not recorded which). The receptor comes from a male donor with ankylosing spondylitis or in good health (not recorded which). The CDR3 sequence: CACRGLAGAYNEQFF. DNA of the CDR3: TGTGCCTGCAGAGGACTAGCGGGTGCCTACAATGAGCAGTTCTTC.